This entry lists 16 T cell receptor beta chains sequenced from one sample in a study of blood T cell repertoires in COVID-19. Clones were sequenced by immunoSEQ multiplex PCR, and TCRdb holds only the in-frame ones, with some missing. The sample has under 350,000 clones, 90% seen once. Sequencing was done on a sample of peripheral blood. Receptors were obtained from a woman in her 30s with COVID-19, enrolled during active disease.

The chain uses TRBV19 and TRBJ2-1; 11 nucleotides match TRBD1. Per germline, CDR1 LNHDA and CDR2 SQIVND (reference sequence). Trimming removed 1 base from V and 7 bases from J; junction bases left unmatched: 6. The CDR3 contains 16 residues. CDR3: CASSIVGTGGSNEQFF. DNA for the CDR3: TGTGCCAGTAGTATAGTCGGGACAGGGGGGTCGAATGAGCAGTTCTTC.

The chain joins TRBV18 to TRBJ1-3, with 7 bases fitting TRBD1. J gave up 3 bases and V 3 bases, and 11 bases lay outside the gene matches. The CDR3 runs to 17 residues. Germline CDR1 KGHSH, CDR2 LQKENI. The CDR3 DNA reads as TGTGCCAGCTCACCGCTCCCAAATGGACAGGATGGAAACACCATATATTTT. Encoded protein: CASSPLPNGQDGNTIYF.

This clone was seen only once. The chain couples TRBV30 to TRBJ1-5, with a tentative D call TRBD1 (5 bases). Looked up from germline, CDR1 is GTSNPN and CDR2 is SVGIG (reference sequence). The CDR3 is 11 amino acids. With 1 base removed from V and 9 bases from J, the gap between germline ends came to 7 bases. CDR3 sequence (DNA): TGTGCCTGGAGTGCGGGGGGGCCCCAGCATTTT. This gives the protein CAWSAGGPQHF.

This chain uses TRBV28 with TRBJ2-7; 10 nucleotides agree with TRBD2. The CDR3 has 15 residues. The germline V gene encodes CDR1 MDHEN and CDR2 SYDVKM. The ends lost 7 bases at V and 5 bases at J; junction bases unmatched: 11. The CDR3 is CASTAPGLAFHEQYF. The CDR3 DNA is TGTGCCAGCACCGCCCCGGGACTAGCGTTCCACGAGCAGTACTTC.

The chain is built from TRBV30 and TRBJ2-7, with 9 bases aligning to TRBD1. After removal of 0 bases from V and 3 bases from J, the junction contained 3 bases not matched to a gene. CDR1 is GTSNPN and CDR2 is SVGIG in the germline V gene (reference sequence). The CDR3 runs to 14 residues. The CDR3 spells CAWSVGQGFYEQYF. The CDR3 DNA follows: TGTGCCTGGAGTGTAGGACAGGGGTTCTACGAGCAGTACTTC. The full variable domain, completed using reference TRBV30 and TRBJ2-7, is SQTIHQWPATLVQPVGSPLSLECTVEGTSNPNLYWYRQAAGRGLQLLFYSVGIGQISSEVPQNLSASRPQDRQFILSSKKLLLSDSGFYLCAWSVGQGFYEQYFGPGTRLTVT.

V usage is TRBV3-1 (or the pseudogene TRBV3-2) and J usage is TRBJ2-2, with 9 bases aligning to TRBD2. This CDR3 is built from 16 residues. V shed 3 bases, J shed 2 bases, and the junction held 4 bases outside the gene matches. From germline, CDR1 is LGHDT and CDR2 YNNKEL (reference sequence). CDR3 residues: CASSHVTSGNTGELFF. Here the CDR3 DNA reads TGTGCCAGCAGCCATGTGACTAGCGGTAACACCGGGGAGCTGTTTTTT.

This chain joins TRBV10-3 and TRBJ1-3; 8 bases agree with TRBD1. CDR1 is ENHRY and CDR2 is SYGVKD in the germline V gene. This CDR3 contains 14 residues. V lost 6 bases and J lost 7; bases outside the gene matches: 8. In nucleotides, the CDR3 is TGTGCCATCAGGCCTGGACAGGGAGGGAACACCATATATTTT. Translation gives CAIRPGQGGNTIYF.

V is TRBV2 and J is TRBJ1-5; D gene ambiguous. The CDR3 has 13 residues. Trimming left V 6 bases short and J 6 bases short, with 12 bases between. The germline gives CDR1 SNHLY, CDR2 FYNNEI. In DNA, the CDR3 is TGTGCCAGCAGAGGAGTAAGAGGTCAGCCCCAGCATTTT. Amino acids: CASRGVRGQPQHF.

This clone has more than one count but fewer than ten. The J gene is TRBJ1-6, the V gene TRBV7-9; TRBD1 is a possible D gene (6 bases). Germline CDR1 and CDR2: SEHNR and FQNEAQ (reference sequence). The CDR3 contains 15 residues. The germline V and J ends were trimmed by 1 base and 6 bases, with 10 bases remaining between them. The CDR3 DNA sequence: TGTGCCAGCAGCTTAGTGGGGGCGGGTAATTCACCCCTCCACTTT. Residues: CASSLVGAGNSPLHF.

The chain links TRBV18 to TRBJ2-7; the D gene is possibly TRBD2 (6 bases). Trimming shortened V by 0 bases and J by 5 bases, and 11 bases separated the two germline ends. The V gene's germline CDR1 is KGHSH and CDR2 LQKENI. The CDR3 is 14 residues long. The DNA for the CDR3 is TGTGCCAGCTCACCACCGGGACTCTCAGACGAGCAGTACTTC. As protein: CASSPPGLSDEQYF.

This clone was recorded once. V gene TRBV5-1 combines with J gene TRBJ1-6; D not resolved. Trimming stripped 0 bases from V and 6 bases from J, with 7 bases between. Germline values: CDR1 SGHRS, CDR2 YFSETQ. This CDR3 contains 14 residues. CDR3 DNA: TGCGCCAGCAGCTTGGCGGGGTTTAATTCACCCCTCCACTTT. Its translation is CASSLAGFNSPLHF.

The count of this clone is one. The chain uses TRBV2 and TRBJ1-2; 9 bases map to TRBD1. From germline, CDR1 is SNHLY and CDR2 FYNNEI. CDR3 length equals 14 residues. V lost 2 bases, J lost 6 bases, and 4 bases stayed unmatched. CDR3 DNA: TGTGCCAGCAGTGAAAATTGGACAGGGGATGGCTACACCTTC. Amino acid sequence: CASSENWTGDGYTF.

The rearrangement joins TRBV6-5 to TRBJ2-1, with 11 positions matching TRBD2. Germline values: CDR1 MNHEY, CDR2 SVGAGI. The trim removed 4 bases at V and 2 bases at J, leaving 4 bases unmatched. CDR3 size: 16 residues. The CDR3 is CASSFSGRAPYNEQFF. Written as DNA, the CDR3 is TGTGCCAGCAGTTTTAGCGGGAGGGCCCCCTACAATGAGCAGTTCTTC.

With respect to this clone: Other DNA sequences in the same sample also yield this CDR3. The chain is built from TRBV12-3 or TRBV12-4 and TRBJ1-4; 7 bases are shared with TRBD1. The CDR3 sequence is 12 residues long. With V trimmed by 3 bases and J by 8 bases, 0 bases remained unmatched. CDR3 nucleotides: TGTGCCAGCAGTTTCAGGGGGGAAAAACTGTTTTTT. This translates into CASSFRGEKLFF.

The chain joins TRBV5-1 to TRBJ2-1; D is unresolved. This CDR3 spans 15 amino acids. The V end was cut by 3 bases, the J end by 4 bases, with 14 bases between. Germline CDR1 is SGHRS and CDR2 is YFSETQ. CDR3 sequence reads: CASSSGTGSYNEQFF. CDR3 bases: TGCGCCAGCAGCTCTGGAACGGGTTCGTACAATGAGCAGTTCTTC.

The chain couples TRBV7-2 to TRBJ2-1; 8 bases are a match to TRBD2. The ends lost 4 bases at V and 12 bases at J; junction bases unmatched: 8. CDR1 is SGHTA and CDR2 is FQGNSA in the germline V gene. CDR3 length equals 13 residues. CDR3 protein: CASSSGGVTPQFF. In nucleotides, the CDR3 is TGTGCCAGCAGCTCGGGAGGGGTTACTCCGCAGTTCTTC.